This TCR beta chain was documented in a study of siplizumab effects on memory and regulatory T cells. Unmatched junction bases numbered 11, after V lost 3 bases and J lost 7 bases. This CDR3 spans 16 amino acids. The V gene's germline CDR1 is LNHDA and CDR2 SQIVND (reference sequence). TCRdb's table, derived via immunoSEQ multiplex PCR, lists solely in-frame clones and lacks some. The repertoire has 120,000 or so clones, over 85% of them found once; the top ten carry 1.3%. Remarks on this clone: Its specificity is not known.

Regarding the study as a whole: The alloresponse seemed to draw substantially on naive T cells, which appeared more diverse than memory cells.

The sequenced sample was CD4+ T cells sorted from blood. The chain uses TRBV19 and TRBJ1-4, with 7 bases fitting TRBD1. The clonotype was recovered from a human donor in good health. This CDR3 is CASSMDRPQTGEKLFF. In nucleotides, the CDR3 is TGTGCCAGTAGTATGGACAGGCCTCAGACGGGTGAAAAACTGTTTTTT.